These 19 T cell receptor beta chains came from one sample sequenced in a study of blood T cell repertoires in COVID-19. Clones were read by immunoSEQ multiplex PCR, and TCRdb kept only the in-frame ones, dropping some. The table lists about 250,000 clones, 92% of them singletons. What was sequenced was peripheral blood. Every receptor here comes from a man between 25 and 39 years old with COVID-19, enrolled during active disease.

The chain recombines TRBV7-5 with TRBJ1-1; TRBD1, the D gene given by the table, was not confirmed from the DNA. TRBV7-5 is deemed a pseudogene. The CDR3 totals 13 residues. CDR3 sequence reads: CVRSLQMNTEAFF. Written as DNA, the CDR3 is TGTGTCAGAAGCTTACAGATGAACACTGAAGCTTTCTTT.

The chain combines TRBV5-5 with TRBJ2-7; perhaps TRBD2 as D (5 bases). Trimming stripped 3 bases from V and 3 bases from J, with 16 bases between. Looked up from germline, CDR1 is SGHKS and CDR2 is YYEKEE (reference sequence). The CDR3 totals 15 residues. The CDR3 DNA is TGTGCCAGCAGCTCCCCGTGGAGCGGCGTCTACGAGCAGTACTTC. Translated: CASSSPWSGVYEQYF.

The chain couples TRBV6-1 to TRBJ2-1; 9 bases fit TRBD2. The germline V gene has CDR1 MNHNS and CDR2 SASEGT. The CDR3 is 17 amino acids. V was pared by 0 bases and J by 10 bases, with 13 bases of the junction left unmatched. The CDR3 spells CASSEATTSGGRGEQFF. The CDR3 DNA is TGTGCCAGCAGTGAAGCTACTACCAGCGGGGGGAGAGGGGAGCAGTTCTTC.

V is TRBV7-9 and J is TRBJ2-5; 9 bases map to TRBD1. The CDR3 covers 17 residues. V lost 5 bases, J lost 4 bases, and 14 bases stayed unmatched. The germline gives CDR1 SEHNR, CDR2 FQNEAQ (reference sequence). Here the CDR3 reads CASSLPGDRDFGETQYF. Here the CDR3 DNA reads TGTGCCAGCAGCCTTCCTGGGGACAGGGACTTTGGAGAGACCCAGTACTTC.

V is TRBV7-9 and J is TRBJ2-5; possibly TRBD1 for D (6 bases). The V and J ends lost 4 bases and 0 bases respectively, with 21 bases between them. This CDR3 region has 18 residues. Germline values: CDR1 SEHNR, CDR2 FQNEAQ (reference sequence). CDR3 in amino acids: CASSSTGLPQRDQETQYF. CDR3 sequence (DNA): TGTGCCAGCAGCTCTACAGGGTTGCCACAACGTGACCAAGAGACCCAGTACTTC.

The chain is built from TRBV6-1 and TRBJ1-3, with D possibly TRBD1 on 6 matching bases. V shed 1 base and J shed 7 bases, with 17 bases lying between them. The germline V gene encodes CDR1 MNHNS and CDR2 SASEGT. The CDR3 has 16 residues. The CDR3 DNA reads TGTGCCAGCAGTGAAGGGGACAAGGCCGGGTGGAACACCATATATTTT. Its protein is CASSEGDKAGWNTIYF.

The V call is TRBV3-1 (or the pseudogene TRBV3-2), the J call TRBJ2-7; D might be TRBD1 (5 bases). V lost 4 bases, J lost 5 bases, and 18 bases lay in between. Germline-derived CDR1 and CDR2 are LGHDT and YNNKEL (reference sequence). There are 15 residues in the CDR3. The CDR3 sequence is CASSPKQGVLNEQYF. The DNA of the CDR3 is TGTGCCAGCAGCCCGAAGCAGGGCGTGTTAAACGAGCAGTACTTC.

The genes are TRBV18 and TRBJ1-2; 11 nucleotides agree with TRBD1. V lost 0 bases and J lost 4; bases outside the gene matches: 4. Germline V gene sequence: CDR1 KGHSH, CDR2 LQKENI. The CDR3 is 16 residues long. The CDR3 sequence: CASSPPGTGGSYGYTF. CDR3 bases: TGTGCCAGCTCACCACCAGGGACAGGGGGTTCCTATGGCTACACCTTC.

The genes are TRBV19 and TRBJ2-1; a possible D gene is TRBD2 (6 bases). Trimming took 6 bases from V and 2 from J, leaving 17 bases between them. Germline V gene sequence: CDR1 LNHDA, CDR2 SQIVND (reference sequence). The CDR3 has 16 amino acids. Here the CDR3 DNA reads TGTGCCAGTAGCCCTACGGTGGGCGGGGCCTACAATGAGCAGTTCTTC. Amino acid sequence: CASSPTVGGAYNEQFF.

This clone was detected only a few times. The chain has TRBV7-9 and TRBJ1-6; 8 nucleotides align to TRBD1. With V trimmed by 3 bases and J by 10 bases, 5 bases remained unmatched. Germline V gene lookup returns CDR1 SEHNR and CDR2 FQNEAQ (reference sequence). This CDR3 has 14 residues. The CDR3 DNA reads as TGTGCCAGCAGCTTCGGACAGGGACAATCACCCCTCCACTTT. It specifies CASSFGQGQSPLHF.

This chain uses TRBV11-2 with TRBJ1-1; D unresolved. The length of the CDR3 is 14 residues. The germline CDR1 and CDR2 sequences are SGHAT and FQNNGV. Trimming removed 2 bases at V and 0 bases at J, with 7 bases between. Here the CDR3 reads CASSLIPVNTEAFF. CDR3 DNA: TGTGCCAGCAGCTTAATCCCCGTGAACACTGAAGCTTTCTTT.

The chain uses TRBV19 and TRBJ1-6, with D hard to call. This CDR3 has 16 amino acids. The germline CDR1 and CDR2 sequences are LNHDA and SQIVND (reference sequence). V was shortened by 6 bases and J by 0 bases, with 12 bases between the two germline ends. The CDR3 sequence: CASSAGEVSYNSPLHF. Written as DNA, the CDR3 is TGTGCCAGTAGCGCCGGGGAGGTCTCCTATAATTCACCCCTCCACTTT.

In this sample, this clone turned up once. The J gene is TRBJ1-1, the V gene TRBV5-1; a possible D gene is TRBD1 (6 bases). CDR3 length equals 13 residues. Germline-derived CDR1 and CDR2 are SGHRS and YFSETQ. Trimming took off 4 bases at V and 5 bases at J, with 12 bases between the two ends. CDR3 loop: CASSQGQGTEAFF. In nucleotides, the CDR3 is TGCGCCAGCAGCCAGGGGCAGGGAACTGAAGCTTTCTTT.

This clone has only one observation. The chain carries TRBV5-1 and TRBJ2-1, with 9 bases aligning to TRBD2. Per the germline V gene, CDR1 is SGHRS and CDR2 is YFSETQ. The CDR3 is 14 residues long. The J segment lost 7 bases and the V segment lost 4 bases, leaving 6 bases of the junction unmatched. CDR3 nucleotide sequence: TGCGCCAGCAGCACGGGACTAGCTGAGAATGAGCAGTTCTTC. Protein product: CASSTGLAENEQFF.

CDR3 bases: TGTGCCTGGAGAAACCCGGACAGGATCCTCTACGAGCAGTACTTC. Protein product: CAWRNPDRILYEQYF. The chain couples TRBV30 to TRBJ2-7; 7 bases line up with TRBD1. The length of the CDR3 is 15 residues. Trimming at V came to 3 bases and at J to 3 bases, leaving 11 bases not matched to a gene. The V gene's germline CDR1 is GTSNPN and CDR2 SVGIG (reference sequence).

The table lists this clone with a count of one. The chain has TRBV27 and TRBJ1-2, with D possibly TRBD1 on 5 matching bases. Germline V gene data show CDR1 as MNHEY and CDR2 as SMNVEV (reference sequence). V was clipped by 3 bases and J by 4 bases, with 15 bases between them. The CDR3 contains 15 residues. CDR3 protein: CASSFTAGLGYGYTF. Written as DNA, the CDR3 is TGTGCCAGCAGTTTTACGGCAGGGTTGGGCTATGGCTACACCTTC.

The V call is TRBV4-1, the J call TRBJ2-2; 12 bases are a match to TRBD1. CDR3 length: 18 amino acids. Unmatched junction bases numbered 5, after V lost 3 bases and J lost 0 bases. Germline assignment: CDR1 MGHRA and CDR2 YSYEKL. The CDR3 sequence: CASSHTGTGGANTGELFF. The DNA for the CDR3 is TGCGCCAGCAGCCATACCGGGACAGGGGGCGCGAACACCGGGGAGCTGTTTTTT.

The V and J genes are TRBV6-5 and TRBJ1-1; 9 bases fit TRBD1. V lost 7 bases, J lost 5 bases, and 8 bases stayed unmatched. The CDR3 extends over 14 amino acids. CDR1 and CDR2 (germline): MNHEY, SVGAGI. The CDR3 sequence: CASMTQGAGTEAFF. The CDR3 DNA sequence: TGTGCCAGCATGACACAGGGGGCAGGGACTGAAGCTTTCTTT.

The chain has TRBV6-2 or TRBV6-3 and TRBJ2-1, with 9 nucleotides matching TRBD1. The V gene's germline CDR1 is MNHEY and CDR2 SVGEGT. The CDR3 runs to 15 residues. V shed 6 bases, J shed 7 bases, and the junction held 10 bases outside the gene matches. CDR3 protein: CASSRQGGIGNEQFF. In DNA form, the CDR3 reads TGTGCCAGCAGCCGACAGGGGGGGATCGGGAATGAGCAGTTCTTC.